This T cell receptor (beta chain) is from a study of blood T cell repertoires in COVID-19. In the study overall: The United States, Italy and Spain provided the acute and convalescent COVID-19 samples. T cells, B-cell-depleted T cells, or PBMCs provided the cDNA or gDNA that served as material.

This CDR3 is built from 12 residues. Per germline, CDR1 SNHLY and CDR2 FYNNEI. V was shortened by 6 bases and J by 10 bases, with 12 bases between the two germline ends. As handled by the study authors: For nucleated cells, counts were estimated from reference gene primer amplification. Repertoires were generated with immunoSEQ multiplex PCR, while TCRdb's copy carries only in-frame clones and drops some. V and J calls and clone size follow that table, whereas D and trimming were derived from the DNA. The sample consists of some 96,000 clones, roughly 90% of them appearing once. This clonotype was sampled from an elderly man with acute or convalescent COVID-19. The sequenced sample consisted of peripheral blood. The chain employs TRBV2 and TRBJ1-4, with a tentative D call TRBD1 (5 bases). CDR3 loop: CASRGGAGKLFF. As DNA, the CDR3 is TGTGCCAGCAGGGGGGGTGCTGGAAAACTGTTTTTT.